These T cell receptor beta chains were read from a single sample in a study of shared clonotypes between healthy human individuals. TCRdb's copy holds only in-frame clones and misses some; the assay was immunoSEQ multiplex PCR. The sample carries around 980,000 clones, 75% to 85% recorded once. The specimen was memory CD4+ T cells from PBMCs. These receptors were collected from a man aged 18 to 35 in good health. Some clones in this sample may be carry-over from other donors' samples. Both conserved end residues are part of each CDR3. Each record gives: D gene, clone size, V gene, J gene, CDR3 protein, CDR3 DNA. D genes are given only for firm matches. Size tells how often a clone was seen (once, few, many) or the class of an expanded clone, and some rows leave it out.

>-|-|TRBV7-9|TRBJ1-1
CASSLGVTEAFF
TGTGCCAGCAGCTTGGGGGTGACTGAAGCTTTCTTT
>-|many|TRBV7-2|TRBJ2-7
CASSRGGQSSYEQYF
TGTGCCAGCAGCCGGGGTGGGCAGAGCTCCTACGAGCAGTACTTC
>-|once|TRBV5-4|TRBJ2-7
CASSQDLRGNGYEQYF
TGCGCCAGCAGCCAAGATCTCCGTGGAAACGGGTACGAGCAGTACTTC
>TRBD1|-|TRBV28|TRBJ2-7
CASSFPSQGARIEQYF
TGTGCCAGCAGTTTTCCTAGCCAGGGGGCGCGGATCGAGCAGTACTTC
>-|few|TRBV6-1|TRBJ2-7
CASSEAGGGAAYEQYF
TGTGCCAGCAGTGAAGCAGGAGGGGGAGCGGCTTACGAGCAGTACTTC
>TRBD2|-|TRBV18|TRBJ2-3
CASSPPRAGPTTDTQYF
TGTGCCAGCTCACCACCGAGAGCGGGACCCACCACAGATACGCAGTATTTT
>-|-|TRBV29-1|TRBJ1-2
CSVELRAVGYTF
TGCAGCGTTGAATTACGGGCGGTCGGCTACACCTTC
>-|-|TRBV6-1|TRBJ1-2
CASQTVDYGYTF
TGTGCCAGCCAGACTGTGGACTATGGCTACACCTTC
>-|-|TRBV7-2|TRBJ2-4
CASSLGQVAKNIQYF
TGTGCCAGCAGCTTGGGGCAGGTCGCCAAAAACATTCAGTACTTC
>TRBD1|-|TRBV5-6|TRBJ2-7
CASSARQGVNEQYF
TGTGCCAGCAGCGCCCGACAGGGCGTAAATGAGCAGTACTTC
>-|few|TRBV19|TRBJ1-1
CASSPGPLGTEAFF
TGTGCCAGTAGTCCCGGCCCCTTAGGCACTGAAGCTTTCTTT
>-|-|TRBV5-6|TRBJ1-3
CASSLVSSSGNTIYF
TGTGCCAGCAGCTTAGTCTCCTCCTCTGGAAACACCATATATTTT
>-|-|TRBV28|TRBJ2-1
CASTGSYNEQFF
TGTGCCAGCACCGGCTCCTACAATGAGCAGTTCTTC
>-|-|TRBV4-1|TRBJ2-5
CASSQDQGRETQYF
TGCGCCAGCAGCCAAGATCAGGGGCGCGAGACCCAGTACTTC
>-|-|TRBV6-1|TRBJ2-2
CASKDKNTGELFF
TGTGCCAGCAAGGATAAGAACACCGGGGAGCTGTTTTTT
>-|-|TRBV25-1|TRBJ1-1
CASSGQGRTEAFF
TGTGCCAGCAGTGGTCAGGGAAGAACTGAAGCTTTCTTT
>-|-|TRBV27|TRBJ2-1
CASSWGSSGYNEQFF
TGTGCCAGCAGTTGGGGGTCCAGCGGATACAATGAGCAGTTCTTC
>TRBD1|-|TRBV7-3|TRBJ2-5
CASSHRQGKETQYF
TGTGCCAGCAGCCATCGACAGGGGAAAGAGACCCAGTACTTC
>-|-|TRBV7-2|TRBJ1-2
CASSLSSVYGYTF
TGTGCCAGCAGCTTATCAAGCGTCTATGGCTACACCTTC
>TRBD1|-|TRBV6-5|TRBJ1-1
CASSYEGARDTEAFF
TGTGCCAGCAGTTACGAGGGGGCTCGAGACACTGAAGCTTTCTTT
>-|few|TRBV15|TRBJ1-4
CATVGGGTNEKLFF
TGTGCCACGGTGGGTGGGGGAACTAATGAAAAACTGTTTTTT
>-|-|TRBV7-2|TRBJ1-1
CASSPQQGSTEAFF
TGTGCCAGCAGCCCCCAGCAGGGGTCCACTGAAGCTTTCTTT
>-|-|TRBV4-1|TRBJ2-3
CASSHVTAWGQGSLIWLKYF
-
>-|-|TRBV10-3|TRBJ1-5
CAISRTLGNQPQHF
TGTGCCATCAGCAGGACTCTAGGCAATCAGCCCCAGCATTTT
>-|-|TRBV2|TRBJ2-5
CASKGGAGRETQYF
TGTGCCAGCAAGGGGGGGGCAGGGAGAGAGACCCAGTACTTC
>-|-|TRBV5-1|TRBJ1-2
CASTAGVNYGYTF
TGCGCCAGCACCGCGGGTGTTAACTATGGCTACACCTTC
>-|-|TRBV7-3|TRBJ2-5
CASSPGATRETQYF
TGTGCCAGCAGCCCCGGGGCAACCCGAGAGACCCAGTACTTC
>-|-|TRBV14|TRBJ1-2
CASSQDGIYGYTF
TGTGCCAGCAGCCAAGACGGGATCTATGGCTACACCTTC
>-|-|TRBV14|TRBJ2-1
CASSPLSMYNEQFF
TGTGCCAGCAGCCCGCTGTCCATGTACAATGAGCAGTTCTTC
>TRBD1|-|TRBV6-1|TRBJ2-7
CASSVTGQGVDPYEQYF
TGTGCCAGCAGTGTTACGGGACAGGGCGTTGATCCCTACGAGCAGTACTTC
>-|once|TRBV5-6|TRBJ2-4
CASSLFSRGENIQYF
TGTGCCAGCAGCTTGTTCTCCAGGGGCGAAAACATTCAGTACTTC
>-|-|TRBV19|TRBJ2-6
CASSDSHSAFSGANVLTF
TGTGCCAGTAGTGATTCGCACAGCGCATTCTCTGGGGCCAACGTCCTGACTTTC
>-|-|TRBV5-1|TRBJ2-3
CASSFLRPDGISTDTQYF
TGCGCCAGCAGCTTTCTAAGACCCGACGGAATTAGCACAGATACGCAGTATTTT
>-|-|TRBV25-1|TRBJ1-1
CASSEAGGRETFF
TGTGCCAGCAGTGAAGCAGGCGGCAGGGAGACTTTCTTT
>-|-|TRBV28|TRBJ1-5
CASSFFSGNPSNQPQHF
TGTGCCAGCAGTTTCTTTTCAGGAAACCCCAGCAATCAGCCCCAGCATTTT
>-|-|TRBV18|TRBJ1-2
CASSPGPLNGYTF
TGTGCCAGCTCGCCGGGACCGCTTAATGGCTACACCTTC
>-|-|TRBV6-6|TRBJ2-7
CASSLSGPYEQYF
TGTGCCAGCAGTTTGAGCGGTCCCTACGAGCAGTACTTC
>-|-|TRBV28|TRBJ1-2
CASKRGSYGYTF
TGTGCCAGTAAGAGGGGGTCCTATGGCTACACCTTC
>TRBD2|-|TRBV30|TRBJ2-7
CAWSRGGRALEQYF
TGTGCCTGGAGTCGGGGCGGGAGGGCCTTAGAGCAGTACTTC
>TRBD1|-|TRBV10-3|TRBJ2-3
CAIRTGGTDTQYF
TGTGCCATCAGGACAGGGGGAACAGATACGCAGTATTTT
>-|-|TRBV6-1|TRBJ1-3
CASSGGTELRNTIYF
TGTGCCAGCAGTGGCGGGACGGAGCTTAGGAACACCATATATTTT
>-|-|TRBV30|TRBJ2-2
CAWSVRHRRSGNTGELFF
TGTGCCTGGAGTGTACGTCACAGGAGATCGGGGAACACCGGGGAGCTGTTTTTT
>-|once|TRBV19|TRBJ2-4
CASGDGRRNIQYF
TGTGCCAGTGGGGACGGCCGGCGGAACATTCAGTACTTC
>-|-|TRBV28|TRBJ1-1
CASTKRGRYRAFF
TGTGCCAGCACCAAGAGAGGGAGGTACCGAGCTTTCTTT
>-|-|TRBV5-1|TRBJ2-1
CASSSNFYNEQFF
TGCGCCAGCAGCTCCAATTTCTACAATGAGCAGTTCTTC
>TRBD2|-|TRBV18|TRBJ2-7
CASSPGLAGDDEQYF
TGTGCCAGCTCACCGGGACTAGCGGGAGACGACGAGCAGTACTTC
>-|-|TRBV5-4|TRBJ1-5
CASSPNPPRKNQPQHF
TGTGCCAGCAGCCCGAATCCCCCCCGGAAGAATCAGCCCCAGCATTTT
>TRBD2|once|TRBV5-4|TRBJ2-1
CASSTPGKRESRDEQFF
TGTGCCAGCAGCACACCAGGCAAGCGGGAATCGCGCGATGAGCAGTTCTTC
>TRBD2|-|TRBV19|TRBJ2-7
CASSMVTSGRGVYEQYF
TGTGCCAGTAGTATGGTCACTAGCGGGAGAGGGGTCTACGAGCAGTACTTC
>-|-|TRBV28|TRBJ1-2
CASSLIAGGIGGYTF
TGTGCCAGCAGTTTAATTGCGGGGGGTATTGGTGGCTACACCTTC
>-|-|TRBV7-8|TRBJ1-1
CASSTRTGTEAFF
TGTGCCAGCAGCACTCGTACTGGGACTGAAGCTTTCTTT
>-|-|TRBV4-1|TRBJ2-2
CASRELGAVAGELFF
TGCGCCAGCAGGGAATTAGGAGCGGTTGCCGGGGAGCTGTTTTTT
>-|-|TRBV6-5|TRBJ2-4
CASMRFQGTKNIQYF
TGTGCCAGCATGAGGTTCCAGGGGACCAAAAACATTCAGTACTTC
>-|-|TRBV18|TRBJ2-1
CASSLGAGHEQFF
TGTGCCAGCTCCCTGGGGGCGGGGCATGAGCAGTTCTTC
>TRBD2|once|TRBV5-1|TRBJ2-3
CASSLALAGGTDTQYF
TGCGCCAGCAGCTTGGCACTAGCGGGAGGCACAGATACGCAGTATTTT
>-|-|TRBV19|TRBJ2-7
CASSISGALSEQYF
TGTGCCAGTAGTATTTCTGGGGCTCTCTCCGAGCAGTACTTC
>-|-|TRBV30|TRBJ1-5
CAWTQGVGQPQHF
TGTGCCTGGACCCAGGGTGTAGGTCAGCCCCAGCATTTT
>TRBD1|-|TRBV28|TRBJ1-1
CASSLSNRGGEAFF
TGTGCCAGCAGTTTATCTAACAGGGGTGGTGAAGCTTTCTTT
>-|-|TRBV6-4|TRBJ2-7
CASSGVYEQYF
TGTGCCAGCAGTGGCGTATACGAGCAGTACTTC
>-|-|TRBV4-2|TRBJ2-2
CASSQDLLSGELFF
TGTGCCAGCAGCCAAGATCTCCTTAGCGGGGAGCTGTTTTTT